This T cell receptor beta chain came from a study of vaccination effects on CD4 cells after COVID-19. Study context: Expansion with viral peptide pools was applied to antigen-specific CD4+ T cells by the ViraFEST assay prior to sequencing. Two doses of BNT162b2 or mRNA-1273 vaccine were administered to participants.

The culture ran for approximately 9 days before CD4+ T cells were isolated. This person caught SARS-CoV-2 sometime from March to December 2020, and PCR testing confirmed the infection. As for this clone: No antigen is known for it.

TCRdb's copy holds only in-frame clones and misses some; the assay was immunoSEQ multiplex PCR. In the table there are about 45,000 clones, roughly 80% of which are singletons. The sequencing used CD4+ T cells from PBMCs cultured without peptide, collected before COVID-19 vaccination. The origin of this receptor is a human donor who had a prior SARS-CoV-2 infection.

CDR3 sequence: CASSGSGSTDTQYF. The CDR3 DNA reads as TGCGCCAGCAGCGGGAGCGGGAGCACAGATACGCAGTATTTT. The rearrangement joins TRBV5-1 to TRBJ2-3, with D maybe TRBD2 (6 bases). V gave up 4 bases and J gave up 0 bases, with 9 bases separating them. The CDR3 length is 14 residues. Germline-derived CDR1 and CDR2 are SGHRS and YFSETQ.